The 5 T cell receptor beta chains listed next were all sequenced from one sample in a study of CD8 T cells in ankylosing spondylitis. Study-wide results and caveats: Characteristic of ankylosing spondylitis blood, it appeared, was a TCR beta motif comprising several highly homologous variants.

Their antigens are not known. One entry per CDR3 protein, called by TCRdb with MiXCR from the 5' RACE reads. Among approximately 300,000 distinct CDR3 sequences listed, under 8.5% were seen once. Source material: blood, either unsorted or a sorted T cell fraction (not recorded which). These TCRs come from a male donor with ankylosing spondylitis.

The V call is TRBV6-1, the J call TRBJ1-3; tentative D call: TRBD1 (5 bases). The germline V gene encodes CDR1 MNHNS and CDR2 SASEGT. Deletions cut 8 bases from V and 1 base from J, with 12 bases between. The CDR3 loop spans 14 amino acids. The CDR3 coding sequence is TGTGCCAGCTGGCCCGGGACGTCTGGAAACACCATATATTTT. It is translated as CASWPGTSGNTIYF.

This clonotype was detected ten times or more. The chain employs TRBV2 and TRBJ2-2, with TRBD1 as a possible D gene (7 bases). Trimming removed 8 bases at V and 6 bases at J, with 22 bases between. There are 16 residues in the CDR3. Germline CDR1 is SNHLY and CDR2 is FYNNEI. CDR3 sequence: CASGTAGRGLSGELFF. CDR3 nucleotide sequence: TGTGCCAGCGGGACAGCGGGCAGGGGCCTGTCCGGGGAGCTGTTTTTT.

This clonotype was observed a few times. The chain links TRBV29-1 to TRBJ2-3, with TRBD2 matching over 8 bases. V was clipped by 3 bases and J by 2 bases; unmatched bases: 13. Looked up from germline, CDR1 is SQVTM and CDR2 is ANQGSEA. There are 17 residues in the CDR3. The CDR3 nucleotides read TGCAGCGTTGACCCCTTGCGTTTAGCGGGATACACAGATACGCAGTATTTT. Its protein product is CSVDPLRLAGYTDTQYF.

The chain carries TRBV12-3 or TRBV12-4 and TRBJ2-7, with D unclear. V was shortened by 5 bases and J by 4 bases, with 9 bases between the two germline ends. CDR3 length: 12 amino acids. CDR3 protein: CASSQDNYEQYF. In DNA, the CDR3 is TGTGCCAGCAGTCAAGACAATTACGAGCAGTACTTC.

The chain joins TRBV28 to TRBJ2-2; D might be TRBD1 (5 bases). Trimming cost V 3 bases and J 0 bases, with 11 bases left between them. Germline CDR1 reads MDHEN; CDR2 reads SYDVKM. The CDR3 spans 16 residues. CDR3 nucleotides: TGTGCCAGCAGTTTTCTGACAGCACCGAACACCGGGGAGCTGTTTTTT. Protein: CASSFLTAPNTGELFF.